These 11 T cell receptor beta chains originate from one sample sequenced in a study of CXCR3-negative and CXCR3-positive naive CD8 T cells. UMI-tagged TRB cDNA libraries were built via 5' RACE. Each CDR3 protein gets one entry in TCRdb, which reprocessed the 5' RACE reads and gives no DNA. The sample holds about 26,000 distinct CDR3 sequences. The sample comprised naive CXCR3- CD8+ T cells from blood. Subset meaning: CD45RO-CCR7+CD27+CD95- naive CD8+ T cells lacking CXCR3 (TNR3-). These receptors came from a human donor in good health. Some clones in this sample may be carry-over from other donors' samples.

This chain joins TRBV19 and TRBJ1-1; TCRdb's D call of TRBD1 is untestable without DNA. This CDR3 comprises 15 residues. From germline, CDR1 is LNHDA and CDR2 SQIVND (reference sequence). CDR3: CASSLGQTGSTEAFF.

This clonotype ranks as medium-sized in terms of frequency. This rearrangement joins TRBV28 to TRBJ2-1; the TRBD1 assignment by TCRdb is unverifiable without DNA. This CDR3 has 15 residues. Germline values: CDR1 MDHEN, CDR2 SYDVKM. CDR3 sequence: CASSLDGGKNNEQFF.

The chain carries TRBV4-1 and TRBJ2-7; TCRdb lists TRBD1, though no DNA is available to test this call. The CDR3 is made up of 15 amino acids. The germline V gene has CDR1 MGHRA and CDR2 YSYEKL. The CDR3 is CASSQANRGRSEQYF.

The CDR3 here is CASRQNTEAFF. This chain links TRBV28 with TRBJ1-1. CDR1 is MDHEN and CDR2 is SYDVKM in the germline V gene. This CDR3 is built from 11 residues.

V usage is TRBV24-1 and J usage is TRBJ2-7; the TCRdb D gene call, TRBD2, has no DNA to confirm it. Germline V gene sequence: CDR1 KGHDR, CDR2 SFDVKD. The CDR3 consists of 16 residues. CDR3 amino acids: CATSDVTGTSTYEQYF.

CDR3 residues: CSAAGANTGELFF. The rearrangement joins TRBV20-1 to TRBJ2-2; the D gene TCRdb calls, TRBD1, cannot be checked with no DNA. The CDR3 sequence is 13 residues long. The germline V gene has CDR1 DFQATT and CDR2 SNEGSKA (reference sequence).

V and J are TRBV6-5 and TRBJ2-7; no DNA is available, so the TRBD1 call from TCRdb remains unchecked. The CDR3 spans 12 residues. From germline, CDR1 is MNHEY and CDR2 SVGAGI. CDR3 residues: CASGQLLYEQYF.

V is TRBV29-1 and J is TRBJ2-7; TCRdb indicates TRBD1, and absent DNA this call remains unverified. The CDR3 has 15 amino acids. Germline CDR1 reads SQVTM; CDR2 reads ANQGSEA. CDR3 loop: CSVESGTGIYYEQYF.

The chain is built from TRBV28 and TRBJ2-7. The CDR3 covers 14 residues. Per the germline V gene, CDR1 is MDHEN and CDR2 is SYDVKM. The CDR3 sequence: CASSFNDRSYEQYF.

The chain is built from TRBV7-6 and TRBJ2-1; TCRdb's D call, TRBD1, is unchecked because there is no DNA. The length of the CDR3 is 14 residues. In germline, CDR1 is SGHVS, CDR2 FNYEAQ. This chain's CDR3 is CASSLARDSFLEFF.

V usage is TRBV28 and J usage is TRBJ2-3; as DNA is missing, the TRBD1 call by TCRdb cannot be tested. Germline V CDR1 and CDR2: MDHEN, SYDVKM. This CDR3 comprises 14 residues. The CDR3 spells CASSLPGAQDTQYF.